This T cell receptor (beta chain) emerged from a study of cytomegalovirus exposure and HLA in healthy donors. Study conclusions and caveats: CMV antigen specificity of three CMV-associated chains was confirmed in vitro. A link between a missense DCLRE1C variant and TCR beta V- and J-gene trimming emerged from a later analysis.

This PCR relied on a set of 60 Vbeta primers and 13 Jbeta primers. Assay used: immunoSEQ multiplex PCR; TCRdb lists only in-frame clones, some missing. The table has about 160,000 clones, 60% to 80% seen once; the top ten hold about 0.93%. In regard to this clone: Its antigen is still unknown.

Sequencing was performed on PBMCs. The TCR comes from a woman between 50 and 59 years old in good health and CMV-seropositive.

The CDR3 nucleotides read TGTGCCAGCAGCATCCAGACAGGCACCTATGGCTACACCTTC. Translating it yields CASSIQTGTYGYTF. The genes are TRBV7-2 and TRBJ1-2; D may be TRBD1 (6 bases). Trimming cost V 5 bases and J 4 bases, with 14 bases left between them. CDR3 length equals 14 residues. Germline lookup yields CDR1 SGHTA and CDR2 FQGNSA.